The present TCR beta chain was sequenced within a study of Ad26.COV2.S vaccination and SARS-CoV-2 variants. In the study overall: The trial was COV1001 and the donor's arm was Ad26.COV2.S.

Only in-frame clones appear in the TCRdb table, and some are missing; sequencing was by immunoSEQ multiplex PCR. The sample contains a few hundred thousand clones, approximately 87% of which appear only once. Treatment of the sample: roughly 20 received Ad26.COV2.S at low or high dose, single or two shots; 5 received placebo; per-sample allocation not given. Repertoires come from day 63 after the first vaccine or placebo injection. It was an adult aged 18-55 years in Boston who was the donor. Wuhan-strain SARS-CoV-2 spike was expressed by the Ad26 vector that made up the vaccine. The CDR3 contains 14 residues. Germline V gene sequence: CDR1 LGHNA, CDR2 YSLEER. The V and J ends lost 2 bases and 0 bases respectively, with 8 bases between them.

Sample: peripheral blood, taken in a trial of Ad26.COV2.S vaccine versus placebo. The chain joins TRBV4-3 to TRBJ2-7; D ambiguous. The source is a person aged 18-65 years who received the Ad26.COV2.S COVID-19 vaccine or a placebo. CDR3 DNA sequence: TGCGCCAGCAGCCAAACCGAGTTCTCCTACGAGCAGTACTTC. This sequence encodes CASSQTEFSYEQYF.